A single sample gave rise to the 8 T cell receptor beta chains below, sequenced in a study of blood T cell repertoires in COVID-19. TCRdb's table, derived via immunoSEQ multiplex PCR, lists solely in-frame clones and lacks some. The data contain roughly 220,000 clones, roughly 80% of them seen just once; the ten biggest clones take up 7.5% to 8%. The sequenced sample was peripheral blood. The receptors come from an elderly woman with COVID-19, enrolled during active disease.

The rearrangement uses TRBV28 and TRBJ2-5; 8 positions agree with TRBD1. The CDR3 runs to 15 residues. V dropped 4 bases and J dropped 2; count of bases not matched to a gene: 6. Germline V CDR1 and CDR2: MDHEN, SYDVKM. The CDR3 DNA follows: TGTGCCAGCAGTTCAGGGGGCAAAATGCAAGAGACCCAGTACTTC. Amino acid sequence: CASSSGGKMQETQYF.

J is TRBJ2-7 and V is TRBV2, with 9 nucleotides matching TRBD1. Germline trimming cut 4 bases from V and 12 bases from J; bases unmatched to any gene: 7. CDR1 is SNHLY and CDR2 is FYNNEI in the germline V gene. The CDR3 covers 12 residues. The CDR3 here is CASSAGQGTGYF. The CDR3 nucleotides are TGTGCCAGCAGTGCGGGACAGGGAACGGGGTACTTC.

This chain links TRBV7-3 with TRBJ2-3; 9 nucleotides align to TRBD1. CDR3 length: 16 amino acids. J was trimmed by 4 bases and V by 4 bases; bases with no gene match: 9. Germline V gives CDR1 SGHTA, CDR2 FQGTGA. CDR3 sequence: CASSSTGGAGSDTQYF. The CDR3 nucleotides are TGTGCCAGCAGCTCAACAGGGGGCGCAGGGTCAGATACGCAGTATTTT.

This clone was observed a single time. The junction does not match germline at one end; this may be a read error. J is TRBJ2-2 and V is TRBV7-7, with D possibly being TRBD2 (5 bases). CDR1 and CDR2 (germline): SSHAT, FNYEAQ (reference sequence). This CDR3 comprises 16 residues. The CDR3 here is CASSPREAGYTGELFF. DNA of the CDR3: TGTGCTAGCAGCCCACGGGAAGCAGGCTACACCGGGGAGCTGTTTTTT.

This clone appeared a single time. CDR3 sequence: CASSRNVDNSPLHF. The CDR3, as DNA: TGCGCCAGCAGCAGGAATGTGGATAATTCACCCCTCCACTTT. The chain employs TRBV10-1 and TRBJ1-6; D remains ambiguous. The CDR3 extends over 14 amino acids. V gave up 6 bases and J gave up 5 bases, with 11 bases separating them. Germline values: CDR1 WNHNN, CDR2 SYGVQD (reference sequence).

The DNA of the CDR3 is TGCGCCAGCAGCCCGCCAGGGGAAACTGAAGCTTTCTTT. Residues: CASSPPGETEAFF. The J gene is TRBJ1-1, the V gene TRBV5-1; perhaps TRBD1 as D (6 bases). CDR3 length: 13 residues. Trimming shortened V by 4 bases and J by 5 bases, and 12 bases separated the two germline ends. Germline loops: CDR1 SGHRS, CDR2 YFSETQ.

The genes are TRBV18 and TRBJ1-6, with 11 bases identical to TRBD1. Germline values: CDR1 KGHSH, CDR2 LQKENI. The CDR3 is 15 amino acids. V gave up 4 bases and J gave up 10 bases; unmatched junction bases: 6. The CDR3 coding sequence is TGTGCCAGCTCACTGGGGACAGGGGGTTTATCACCCCTCCACTTT. Protein product: CASSLGTGGLSPLHF.

This chain links TRBV5-1 with TRBJ2-3; tentative D call: TRBD2 (5 bases). Germline V gene lookup returns CDR1 SGHRS and CDR2 YFSETQ. CDR3 length equals 11 residues. The V end was cut by 7 bases, the J end by 8 bases, with 11 bases between. The CDR3 here is CASGVGGTQYF. The CDR3 bases are TGCGCCAGCGGGGTTGGAGGTACGCAGTATTTT. Together with reference TRBV5-1 and TRBJ2-3, the CDR3 gives the full variable domain: KAGVTQTPRYLIKTRGQQVTLSCSPISGHRSVSWYQQTPGQGLQFLFEYFSETQRNKGNFPGRFSGRQFSNSRSEMNVSTLELGDSALYLCASGVGGTQYFGPGTRLTVL.